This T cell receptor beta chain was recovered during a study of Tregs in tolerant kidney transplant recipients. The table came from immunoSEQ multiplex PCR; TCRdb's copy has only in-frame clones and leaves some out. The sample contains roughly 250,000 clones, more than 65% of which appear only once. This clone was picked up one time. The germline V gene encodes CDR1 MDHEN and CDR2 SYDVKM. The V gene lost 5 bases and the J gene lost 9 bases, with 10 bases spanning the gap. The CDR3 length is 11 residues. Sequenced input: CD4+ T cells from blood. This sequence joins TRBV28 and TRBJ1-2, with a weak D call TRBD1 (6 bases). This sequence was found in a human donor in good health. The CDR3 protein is CASSPWGRYTF. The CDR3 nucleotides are TGTGCCAGCAGTCCCTGGGGGCGCTACACCTTC.